This T cell receptor beta chain was retrieved from a study of blood T cell repertoires in COVID-19. At the level of the study: Sites across the United States, Italy and Spain contributed samples from acute and convalescent COVID-19.

Assay: immunoSEQ multiplex PCR; the TCRdb copy retains only in-frame clones and omits some. The sample carries 300,000 to 350,000 clones, around four fifths recorded once. V trimming: 5 bases; J trimming: 9 bases; junction bases outside the gene matches: 10. The CDR3 runs 14 residues. Germline CDR1 MDHEN, CDR2 SYDVKM. The sequence came from a man aged 25-45 years with active or convalescent COVID-19. The genes are TRBV28 and TRBJ1-5, with 7 bases aligning to TRBD1. The sample consisted of peripheral blood. This CDR3 reads CASSLQGHPGPQHF. The CDR3 bases are TGTGCCAGCAGTCTACAGGGGCACCCTGGGCCCCAGCATTTT.